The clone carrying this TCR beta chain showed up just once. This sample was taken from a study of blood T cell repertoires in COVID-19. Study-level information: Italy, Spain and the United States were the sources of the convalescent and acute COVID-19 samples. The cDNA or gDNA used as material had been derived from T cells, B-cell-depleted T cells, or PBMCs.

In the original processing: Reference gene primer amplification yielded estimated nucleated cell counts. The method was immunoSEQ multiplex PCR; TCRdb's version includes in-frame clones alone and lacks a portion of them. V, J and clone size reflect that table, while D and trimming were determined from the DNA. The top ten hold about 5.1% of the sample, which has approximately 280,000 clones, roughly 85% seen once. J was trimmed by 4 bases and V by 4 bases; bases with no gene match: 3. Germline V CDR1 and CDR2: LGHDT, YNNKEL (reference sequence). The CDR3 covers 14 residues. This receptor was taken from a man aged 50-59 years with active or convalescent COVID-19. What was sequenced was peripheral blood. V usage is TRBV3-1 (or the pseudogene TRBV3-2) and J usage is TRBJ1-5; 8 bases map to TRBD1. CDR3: CASSRTGWNQPQHF. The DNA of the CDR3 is TGTGCCAGCAGCCGGACAGGGTGGAATCAGCCCCAGCATTTT.